A single TCR beta chain is shown here with its context. The record originates from a study of blood T cell repertoires in COVID-19. Sequencing used immunoSEQ multiplex PCR; TCRdb keeps in-frame clones, though not all of them. Among about 280,000 clones, 70% to 90% were seen once, and the ten largest hold 2.1%. This CDR3 contains 17 residues. V shed 2 bases, J shed 1 base, and the junction held 4 bases outside the gene matches. CDR1 is SGHDN and CDR2 is FVKESK in the germline V gene. The genes are TRBV14 and TRBJ2-7; TRBD2 matches 14 bases. Sequenced: peripheral blood. The clonotype comes from a woman in her twenties or thirties who had recovered from COVID-19. CDR3 in DNA: TGTGCCAGCAGCCAACATGGACTAGCGGGGGGTTCCTACGAGCAGTACTTC. As protein: CASSQHGLAGGSYEQYF.